The 25 T cell receptor beta chains in this list originate from one sample, sequenced in a study of molecular identifiers for immune sequencing clone quantification. One entry per CDR3 protein results from TCRdb running MiXCR on the PCR reads. The sample has under 650,000 distinct CDR3 sequences; just under 20% are singletons. Sample: naive CD8+ T cells from blood, with Jurkat cell RNA spiked in. The sample's subset: FACS-sorted CD8+CD4-CCR7+CD45RA+ naive T cells. Receptors originate from a human donor in good health. Some libraries in this study had Jurkat cell RNA spiked in.

This clonotype was counted ten times or more. DNA of the CDR3: TGCAGTGCTCAACTTGGACAGGGGTCTAATGAAAAACTGTTTTTT. Protein: CSAQLGQGSNEKLFF. The V gene is TRBV20-1, the J gene TRBJ1-4; 9 bases align to TRBD1. Germline CDR1 DFQATT, CDR2 SNEGSKA (reference sequence). The V and J ends lost 5 bases and 3 bases, in that order; junction bases with no gene match: 7. CDR3 size: 15 residues.

With respect to this clonotype: This clone may be a read error of a much larger clone one base away. The rearrangement links TRBV4-1 to TRBJ2-5; D possibly corresponds to TRBD1 (6 bases). The CDR3 is 15 residues long. V dropped 1 base and J dropped 4 bases, with 13 bases sitting between them. Germline lookup yields CDR1 MGHRA and CDR2 YSYEKL. The CDR3 DNA reads TGCGCCAGCAGCCAAGGCGCGACAGGACGAGAGACCCAGTACTTC. Translation: CASSQGATGRETQYF.

Regarding this clonotype: Just one base apart from a much larger clone, this may be a read error. The CDR3 DNA reads as TGCGCCAACAGCCAAGATTGGGGGGTAGTTTACACCGGGGAGCTGTTTTTT. Protein sequence: CANSQDWGVVYTGELFF. The chain has TRBV4-3 and TRBJ2-2; possibly TRBD2 for D (6 bases). Per germline, CDR1 LGHNA and CDR2 YSLEER. The CDR3 length is 17 residues.

This clonotype was seen at least ten times. The rearrangement joins TRBV6-1 to TRBJ2-3, with a tentative D call TRBD2 (7 bases). Germline lookup yields CDR1 MNHNS and CDR2 SASEGT. The CDR3 is made up of 15 amino acids. Trimming cost V 10 bases and J 5 bases, with 22 bases left between them. DNA for the CDR3: TGTGCCATCTTACCCCTAGCGGAGGGGGTAGATACGCAGTATTTT. Its translation: CAILPLAEGVDTQYF.

A remark on this clonotype: A read error is possible here, since a much larger clone lies one base away. The chain joins TRBV4-3 to TRBJ2-7, with 9 bases lining up with TRBD1. J gave up 4 bases and V 4 bases, and 8 bases lay outside the gene matches. The CDR3 loop spans 15 amino acids. CDR1 LGHNA and CDR2 YSLEER come from the germline V gene. CDR3 sequence: CASSREGTGIYEQYF. In nucleotides, the CDR3 is TGCGCCAGCAGCCGAGAAGGGACAGGGATTTACGAGCAGTACTTC.

At least ten counts were recorded for this clonotype. CDR3 DNA sequence: TGTGCCAGCAGTCGCTCAGGGCCTACTGAAAAACTGTTTTTT. Amino acids: CASSRSGPTEKLFF. The rearrangement links TRBV12-3 or TRBV12-4 to TRBJ1-4, with D perhaps matching TRBD1 (5 bases). This CDR3 spans 14 amino acids. Trimming pared 5 bases from V and 7 bases from J, leaving 14 bases between.

The V call is TRBV9, the J call TRBJ2-7; D gene ambiguous. CDR1 SGDLS and CDR2 YYNGEE come from the germline V gene. V was trimmed by 0 bases and J by 2 bases, leaving 9 bases between them. CDR3 length equals 14 residues. For the CDR3, the DNA is TGTGCCAGCAGCGTAGGGTTAGGAGCCTACGAGCAGTACTTC. It specifies CASSVGLGAYEQYF. The whole variable domain, remainder taken from reference TRBV9 and TRBJ2-7, is DSGVTQTPKHLITATGQRVTLRCSPRSGDLSVYWYQQSLDQGLQFLIQYYNGEERAKGNILERFSAQQFPDLHSELNLSSLELGDSALYFCASSVGLGAYEQYFGPGTRLTVT.

This chain connects TRBV12-3 or TRBV12-4 to TRBJ1-1; D unresolved. This CDR3 has 12 residues. V was trimmed by 8 bases and J by 4 bases, leaving 11 bases between them. The CDR3 reads CASAVVGTEAFF. In DNA, the CDR3 is TGTGCCAGCGCGGTCGTCGGCACTGAAGCTTTCTTT.

This clonotype was counted many times. The rearrangement links TRBV6-5 to TRBJ2-7; D might be TRBD1 (5 bases). The CDR3 covers 14 residues. Germline V gives CDR1 MNHEY, CDR2 SVGAGI. V was shortened by 2 bases and J by 0 bases, with 8 bases between the two germline ends. Written as DNA, the CDR3 is TGTGCCAGCAGTTACACAGACAGCTCCTACGAGCAGTACTTC. Its translation is CASSYTDSSYEQYF.

This clonotype was detected a few times. The CDR3 bases are TGTGCCAGTAGTTCCGTACAGTCAGATACGCAGTATTTT. Translated, it gives CASSSVQSDTQYF. The rearrangement links TRBV19 to TRBJ2-3; D call uncertain. Looked up from germline, CDR1 is LNHDA and CDR2 is SQIVND (reference sequence). The CDR3 is 13 residues long. Between the trimmed V and J ends, which lost 5 bases and 4 bases, there was a span of 10 bases.

At least ten counts were recorded for this clonotype. The V gene is TRBV21-1, the J gene TRBJ1-5; the DNA was not compared with TRBD1, the D call given in the table. TRBV21-1 is noted as a pseudogene. The CDR3 contains 16 residues. The chain's CDR3 is CASSSGTHNSNQPQHF. CDR3 bases: TGTGCCAGCAGCAGCGGGACACATAATAGCAATCAGCCCCAGCATTTT.

As concerns this clonotype: This clone may be a read error of a much larger clone one base away. V usage is TRBV2 and J usage is TRBJ2-3; 11 bases map to TRBD2. The CDR3 extends over 15 amino acids. Germline CDR1 SNHLY, CDR2 FYNNEI. CDR3: CVSRASGRRSDTQYF. As DNA, the CDR3 is TGTGTCAGCAGAGCTAGCGGGAGGAGGTCAGATACGCAGTATTTT.

This clonotype was counted between two and nine times. The V call is TRBV6-6, the J call TRBJ1-2, with TRBD1 matching 9 bases. V shed 0 bases, J shed 2 bases, and the junction held 7 bases outside the gene matches. This CDR3 region has 17 residues. From germline, CDR1 is MNHNY and CDR2 SVGAGI (reference sequence). The CDR3 nucleotides read TGTGCCAGCAGTTACTCGGGACAGGGTGGGGGGAACTATGGCTACACCTTC. Translated: CASSYSGQGGGNYGYTF.

V gene TRBV29-1 combines with J gene TRBJ2-3; tentatively, D is TRBD1 or TRBD2 (6 bases each). Trimming pared 7 bases from V and 6 bases from J, leaving 26 bases between. Germline V lookup: CDR1 SQVTM, CDR2 ANQGSEA. The CDR3 extends over 16 amino acids. The CDR3 loop is CSATPRGEEEGDTQYF. The CDR3 DNA sequence: TGCAGCGCAACCCCGAGGGGGGAAGAGGAGGGGGATACGCAGTATTTT.

The chain uses TRBV7-2 and TRBJ2-5; 11 bases are shared with TRBD2. Germline lookup yields CDR1 SGHTA and CDR2 FQGNSA. The CDR3 extends over 15 amino acids. V shed 1 base and J 8 bases; nucleotides not matched to a gene: 6. CDR3 region: CASSLEQTSGSTQYF. The CDR3 region has the DNA TGTGCCAGCAGCTTAGAGCAAACTAGCGGGAGTACCCAGTACTTC.

This clonotype was recorded a few times. The chain recombines TRBV12-5 with TRBJ1-2, with TRBD1 matching over 8 bases. V was pared by 6 bases and J by 8 bases, with 8 bases of the junction left unmatched. The CDR3 has 13 residues. CDR1 and CDR2 from the germline V gene are LGHNT and FRNRAP. The CDR3 DNA is TGTGCTAGTGGCCCGACAGGGGACAACGGCTACACCTTC. This codes for CASGPTGDNGYTF.

The chain employs TRBV28 and TRBJ1-1, with TRBD1 identical over 8 bases. V shed 6 bases, J shed 5 bases, and the junction held 8 bases outside the gene matches. The germline V gene has CDR1 MDHEN and CDR2 SYDVKM. The CDR3 sequence is 14 residues long. The CDR3 here is CASSFRGLRTEAFF. The CDR3 coding sequence is TGTGCCAGCAGCTTCAGGGGGCTACGGACTGAAGCTTTCTTT.

This clonotype was recorded at least ten times. This chain connects TRBV29-1 to TRBJ1-5, with 8 bases matching TRBD1. V lost 5 bases and J lost 3; bases outside the gene matches: 6. Germline-derived CDR1 and CDR2 are SQVTM and ANQGSEA. CDR3 size: 14 residues. The CDR3: CSVLTGDSNQPQHF. The CDR3 DNA reads as TGCAGCGTTTTGACAGGGGATTCCAATCAGCCCCAGCATTTT.

This chain joins TRBV6-5 and TRBJ2-7; 9 nucleotides agree with TRBD1. The CDR3 extends over 15 amino acids. J gave up 3 bases and V 2 bases, and 5 bases lay outside the gene matches. Looked up from germline, CDR1 is MNHEY and CDR2 is SVGAGI. CDR3 protein: CASSYEGQGVYEQYF. DNA of the CDR3: TGTGCCAGCAGTTACGAGGGACAGGGTGTCTACGAGCAGTACTTC.

Many counts were recorded for this clonotype. This chain uses TRBV13 with TRBJ2-5; no clear D. V was trimmed by 1 base and J by 4 bases, leaving 16 bases between them. CDR3 length equals 16 residues. Germline values: CDR1 PRHDT, CDR2 FYEKMQ (reference sequence). CDR3 sequence: CASSLESGHPRETQYF. CDR3 coding DNA: TGTGCCAGCAGCTTAGAATCAGGTCACCCAAGAGAGACCCAGTACTTC.

A remark on this clonotype: This may arise from a read error, as a much more abundant clone is one base away. V and J are TRBV4-2 and TRBJ2-2, with D perhaps matching TRBD1 (5 bases). Trimming took off 0 bases at V and 4 bases at J, with 15 bases between the two ends. Germline loops: CDR1 LGHNA, CDR2 YNFKEQ. CDR3 length: 17 residues. Here the CDR3 reads CASSQEVRPGFTGELFF. For the CDR3, the DNA is TGTGCCAGCAGCCAAGAAGTCCGTCCAGGGTTCACCGGGGAGCTGTTTTTT.

This clonotype appeared a few times. This chain joins TRBV7-9 and TRBJ1-2; D remains unclear. This CDR3 is 10 amino acids long. In germline, CDR1 is SEHNR, CDR2 FQNEAQ (reference sequence). The V end was cut by 1 base, the J end by 11 bases, with 5 bases between. CDR3 loop: CASSLVEYTF. The CDR3 DNA sequence: TGTGCCAGCAGCTTAGTAGAGTACACCTTC.

At least ten counts were recorded for this clonotype. The chain has TRBV6-6 and TRBJ1-1, with D unclear. Germline lookup yields CDR1 MNHNY and CDR2 SVGAGI (reference sequence). V was pared by 6 bases and J by 4 bases, with 12 bases between. The length of the CDR3 is 13 residues. CDR3 protein: CASRQAWGTEAFF. The CDR3 DNA follows: TGTGCCAGCAGACAAGCTTGGGGCACTGAAGCTTTCTTT.

This clonotype was detected many times. V usage is TRBV5-1 and J usage is TRBJ2-3, with D possibly TRBD2 on 5 matching bases. Germline loops: CDR1 SGHRS, CDR2 YFSETQ. The CDR3 contains 15 residues. The germline V and J ends were trimmed by 0 bases and 6 bases, with 14 bases remaining between them. The DNA for the CDR3 is TGCGCCAGCAGCTTGGCTGGACTTCAATGGGATACGCAGTATTTT. As protein: CASSLAGLQWDTQYF.

This clonotype was observed many times. CDR3 DNA: TGCAGTGCTAGTTTTTACGTCGCGGGGAAGGATCAGCCCCAGCATTTT. This translates into CSASFYVAGKDQPQHF. The V call is TRBV20-1, the J call TRBJ1-5; D is unresolved. Germline values: CDR1 DFQATT, CDR2 SNEGSKA (reference sequence). V was clipped by 3 bases and J by 5 bases, with 20 bases between them. CDR3 size: 16 residues.